One sample yielded the 9 T cell receptor beta chains listed below, sequenced in a study of control samples from healthy donors and cancer patients. TCRdb's table, derived via immunoSEQ multiplex PCR, lists solely in-frame clones and lacks some. Found here are some 23,000 clones, approximately 85% of them singletons; the top ten hold around 38%. The sequencing input was PBMCs. These receptors were taken from a man aged 55 to 70 with head and neck cancer.

This chain uses TRBV29-1 with TRBJ2-1; D call uncertain. Trimming left V 6 bases short and J 4 bases short, with 10 bases between. This CDR3 is built from 12 residues. Germline loops: CDR1 SQVTM, CDR2 ANQGSEA. Here the CDR3 DNA reads TGCAGCGTAGCCCCGGCGTACAATGAGCAGTTCTTC. This encodes CSVAPAYNEQFF.

The J gene is TRBJ2-3, the V gene TRBV5-1, with 8 bases matching TRBD1. The CDR3 is made up of 14 amino acids. After removal of 4 bases from V and 6 bases from J, the junction contained 7 bases not matched to a gene. Germline V gene sequence: CDR1 SGHRS, CDR2 YFSETQ. The CDR3 sequence is CASSVGQGADTQYF. CDR3 nucleotides: TGCGCCAGCAGCGTAGGACAGGGTGCCGATACGCAGTATTTT.

The DNA for the CDR3 is TGCGCCAGCAGCCCGGCAGGGGGCTATGGCTACACCTTC. Its protein product is CASSPAGGYGYTF. This chain uses TRBV5-1 with TRBJ1-2, with 7 bases lining up with TRBD1. With 4 bases clipped from V and 4 bases from J, the junction kept 4 bases outside the gene matches. This CDR3 has 13 residues. Germline V gene lookup returns CDR1 SGHRS and CDR2 YFSETQ.

With respect to this clone: One end of the junction fails to match germline, which may point to a read error. Other nucleotide sequences in the sample specify the same CDR3. The chain links TRBV7-9 to TRBJ2-1; the match to TRBD2 covers 9 bases. CDR1 is SEHNR and CDR2 is FQNEAQ in the germline V gene (reference sequence). This CDR3 spans 15 amino acids. CDR3 sequence: CASSSERGERNEQFF. The CDR3 nucleotides are TGTGCCAGTAGCTCTGAGCGGGGGGAACGAAATGAGCAGTTCTTC.

This clone appeared a few times. This chain joins TRBV3-1 (or the pseudogene TRBV3-2) and TRBJ2-7, with D possibly called TRBD1 or TRBD2 (6 bases each). The CDR3 runs 13 residues. V dropped 1 base and J dropped 5 bases, with 9 bases sitting between them. The germline V gene encodes CDR1 LGHDT and CDR2 YNNKEL (reference sequence). The CDR3 protein is CASSQGGGNEQYV. In DNA, the CDR3 is TGTGCCAGCAGCCAAGGAGGGGGGAACGAGCAGTACGTC.

This clone turned up a few times. The chain links TRBV25-1 to TRBJ2-2, with 7 bases aligning to TRBD2. Unmatched junction bases numbered 6, after V lost 5 bases and J lost 3 bases. CDR1 and CDR2 (germline): MGHDK, SYGVNS. The CDR3 runs to 15 residues. CDR3 DNA sequence: TGTGCCAGCAGTTCGCTAGCGGACCACACCGGGGAGCTGTTTTTT. Encoded protein: CASSSLADHTGELFF.

The rearrangement links TRBV9 to TRBJ2-1; TRBD2 agrees at 7 bases. The CDR3 spans 15 residues. After removal of 4 bases from V and 4 bases from J, the junction contained 8 bases not matched to a gene. CDR1 is SGDLS and CDR2 is YYNGEE in the germline V gene. CDR3 in DNA: TGTGCCAGCAGCCCCCTTAGCGGGTTTTACAATGAGCAGTTCTTC. It translates to CASSPLSGFYNEQFF.

The chain recombines TRBV27 with TRBJ2-5, with D perhaps being TRBD1 or TRBD2 (5 bases each). V dropped 2 bases and J dropped 3 bases, with 19 bases sitting between them. Germline V gene lookup returns CDR1 MNHEY and CDR2 SMNVEV (reference sequence). The CDR3 has 17 amino acids. The CDR3, as DNA: TGTGCCAGCAGTTTACGCCCTAGAGAGGGGCCGGAAGAGACCCAGTACTTC. Translation: CASSLRPREGPEETQYF.

The V call is TRBV18, the J call TRBJ2-5, with TRBD2 matching 7 bases. The J segment lost 2 bases and the V segment lost 0 bases, leaving 9 bases of the junction unmatched. Germline values: CDR1 KGHSH, CDR2 LQKENI. This CDR3 region has 17 residues. The CDR3 DNA is TGTGCCAGCTCACCACCGACGGGGAGCGGGAATCAAGAGACCCAGTACTTC. Amino acids: CASSPPTGSGNQETQYF.